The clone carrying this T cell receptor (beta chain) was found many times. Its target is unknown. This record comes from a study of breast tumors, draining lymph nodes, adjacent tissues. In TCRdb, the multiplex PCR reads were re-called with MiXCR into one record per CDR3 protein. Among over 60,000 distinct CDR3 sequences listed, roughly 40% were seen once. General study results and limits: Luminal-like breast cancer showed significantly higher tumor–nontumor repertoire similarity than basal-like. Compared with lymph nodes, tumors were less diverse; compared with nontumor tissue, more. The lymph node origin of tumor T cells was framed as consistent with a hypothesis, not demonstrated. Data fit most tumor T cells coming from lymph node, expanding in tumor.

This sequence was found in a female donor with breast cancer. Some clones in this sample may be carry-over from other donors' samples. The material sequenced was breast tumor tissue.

The CDR3 sequence is CASSLVGGQETQYF. The CDR3 bases are TGTGCCAGCAGCTTAGTAGGGGGCCAAGAGACCCAGTACTTC. This chain uses TRBV7-8 with TRBJ2-5; D perhaps matches TRBD1 (6 bases). This CDR3 has 14 amino acids. V was shortened by 1 base and J by 1 base, with 7 bases between the two germline ends. Germline CDR1 SGHVS, CDR2 FQNEAQ.